Below are 21 T cell receptor beta chains sequenced from a single sample in a study of blood T cell repertoires in COVID-19. Libraries were prepared by immunoSEQ multiplex PCR; TCRdb keeps only in-frame clonotypes and omits some of them. Of about 86,000 clones in the sample, roughly three quarters were seen once. The specimen was peripheral blood. All receptors come from an older man with acute or convalescent COVID-19.

The genes are TRBV3-1 (or the pseudogene TRBV3-2) and TRBJ1-2, with TRBD1 matching 8 bases. Trimming took 0 bases from V and 5 from J; bases not matched to a gene: 2. This CDR3 contains 14 residues. Germline-derived CDR1 and CDR2 are LGHDT and YNNKEL (reference sequence). Here the CDR3 reads CASSQDTGGYGYTF. The CDR3 nucleotides are TGTGCCAGCAGCCAAGATACAGGGGGATATGGCTACACCTTC.

Only a few counts were recorded for this clone. The chain couples TRBV9 to TRBJ1-6; no reliable D call. CDR1 is SGDLS, CDR2 YYNGEE, per germline. The CDR3 covers 17 residues. V lost 4 bases, J lost 6 bases, and 20 bases lay in between. The CDR3 nucleotides are TGTGCCAGCAGCTCCCACCGGGAGGGAACTTTTAATTCACCCCTCCACTTT. It translates to CASSSHREGTFNSPLHF.

This clone was recorded at least ten times. V gene TRBV7-9 combines with J gene TRBJ1-2, with D unclear. Trimming shortened V by 4 bases and J by 4 bases, and 4 bases separated the two germline ends. This CDR3 contains 11 residues. Per germline, CDR1 SEHNR and CDR2 FQNEAQ (reference sequence). The CDR3: CASSSSYGYTF. CDR3 in DNA: TGTGCCAGCAGCTCCTCCTATGGCTACACCTTC.

This chain links TRBV3-1 (or the pseudogene TRBV3-2) with TRBJ1-2; D perhaps matches TRBD1 (6 bases). Deletions cut 3 bases from V and 4 bases from J, with 15 bases between. The CDR3 consists of 15 residues. The germline gives CDR1 LGHDT, CDR2 YNNKEL (reference sequence). Here the CDR3 DNA reads TGTGCCAGCAGCCAGGCCGGACAGAAATTCTATGGCTACACCTTC. Encoded protein: CASSQAGQKFYGYTF.

The rearrangement links TRBV2 to TRBJ1-5, with a tentative D call TRBD1 (5 bases). The CDR3 totals 14 residues. Germline CDR1 reads SNHLY; CDR2 reads FYNNEI. V lost 1 base, J lost 7 bases, and 11 bases lay in between. The CDR3 DNA follows: TGTGCCAGCAGTGAAGACATAGCAGGGCAGCCCCAGCATTTT. Protein sequence: CASSEDIAGQPQHF.

V and J are TRBV6-2 or TRBV6-3 and TRBJ2-2; D ambiguous. Trimming stripped 5 bases from V and 6 bases from J, with 10 bases between. The germline gives CDR1 MNHEY, CDR2 SVGEGT. The CDR3 runs to 13 residues. The chain's CDR3 is CASSQKRPGELFF. DNA for the CDR3: TGTGCCAGCAGTCAAAAGCGTCCCGGGGAGCTGTTTTTT.

The rearrangement links TRBV5-4 to TRBJ2-5; possible D gene TRBD2, 6 bases. The V and J ends lost 1 base and 5 bases respectively, with 9 bases between them. CDR1 SGHNT and CDR2 YYREEE come from the germline V gene (reference sequence). CDR3 length: 13 amino acids. The CDR3 nucleotides read TGTGCCAGCAGCTTGTCGAGCGGGGAGACCCAGTACTTC. Translation gives CASSLSSGETQYF.

V gene TRBV28 combines with J gene TRBJ2-4; D is uncertain. V shed 6 bases and J shed 0 bases, with 15 bases lying between them. The CDR3 consists of 16 residues. Germline values: CDR1 MDHEN, CDR2 SYDVKM. The chain's CDR3 is CASSPTEERAKNIQYF. DNA for the CDR3: TGTGCCAGCAGCCCCACAGAAGAGAGAGCCAAAAACATTCAGTACTTC.

This rearrangement joins TRBV13 to TRBJ1-3, with D perhaps matching TRBD1 (6 bases). Per germline, CDR1 PRHDT and CDR2 FYEKMQ (reference sequence). Trimming cost V 6 bases and J 4 bases, with 13 bases left between them. The CDR3 has 14 amino acids. The CDR3 DNA is TGTGCCAGCAGGATACAGGGTAGAGGAAACACCATATATTTT. Protein product: CASRIQGRGNTIYF.

The chain combines TRBV29-1 with TRBJ1-4, with D uncertain. CDR3 length: 13 amino acids. Germline CDR1 is SQVTM and CDR2 is ANQGSEA. The ends were cut back, 1 base at V and 4 bases at J, with 7 bases in the middle. CDR3 nucleotides: TGCAGCGTTGAAGCCGAGAATAATGAAAAACTGTTTTTT. This translates into CSVEAENNEKLFF. The variable domain in full, with the rest retrieved from reference TRBV29-1 and TRBJ1-4, is SAVISQKPSRDICQRGTSLTIQCQVDSQVTMMFWYRQQPGQSLTLIATANQGSEATYESGFVIDKFPISRPNLTFSTLTVSNMSPEDSSIYLCSVEAENNEKLFFGSGTQLSVL.

The genes are TRBV3-1 (or the pseudogene TRBV3-2) and TRBJ2-5; 7 bases fit TRBD2. This CDR3 spans 18 amino acids. Germline V gene lookup returns CDR1 LGHDT and CDR2 YNNKEL (reference sequence). The V segment lost 0 bases and the J segment 0 bases; nucleotides outside the gene matches: 10. CDR3 in DNA: TGTGCCAGCAGCCAAGATTGGGGGTTAGCGGGTGACCAAGAGACCCAGTACTTC. This encodes CASSQDWGLAGDQETQYF.

V usage is TRBV7-8 and J usage is TRBJ1-2; TRBD1 matches 10 bases. Per germline, CDR1 SGHVS and CDR2 FQNEAQ. This CDR3 region has 16 residues. Trimming at V came to 2 bases and at J to 2 bases, leaving 5 bases not matched to a gene. DNA of the CDR3: TGTGCCAGCAGCTTATCGGGACAGGGGCGAAACTATGGCTACACCTTC. Translation gives CASSLSGQGRNYGYTF.

The V call is TRBV7-9, the J call TRBJ2-1; 9 bases map to TRBD1. V lost 2 bases and J lost 5; bases outside the gene matches: 4. This CDR3 is 15 amino acids long. Germline V CDR1 and CDR2: SEHNR, FQNEAQ (reference sequence). The CDR3 loop reads CASSLLGTGNNEQFF. The CDR3 bases are TGTGCCAGCAGCTTACTTGGGACAGGGAACAATGAGCAGTTCTTC.

This clone showed up just a few times. This sequence joins TRBV12-1 and TRBJ2-7; TRBD2 reflects the table's D call only, with no check against the DNA. TRBV12-1 is annotated as a pseudogene. The length of the CDR3 is 15 residues. As DNA, the CDR3 is TGTGCCAGCAGTTGTGAGCGGGGGCGCTCCTACGAGCAGTACGTC. Amino acid sequence: CASSCERGRSYEQYV.

The CDR3 bases are TGCGCCAGCAGCGCGCCACTAGCGGGGGCTATTGATGAGCAGTTCTTC. The encoded protein is CASSAPLAGAIDEQFF. The J gene is TRBJ2-1, the V gene TRBV5-1; 11 bases agree with TRBD2. CDR3 length equals 16 residues. V trimming: 4 bases; J trimming: 8 bases; junction bases outside the gene matches: 11. From germline, CDR1 is SGHRS and CDR2 YFSETQ. Together with reference TRBV5-1 and TRBJ2-1, the CDR3 gives the full variable domain: KAGVTQTPRYLIKTRGQQVTLSCSPISGHRSVSWYQQTPGQGLQFLFEYFSETQRNKGNFPGRFSGRQFSNSRSEMNVSTLELGDSALYLCASSAPLAGAIDEQFFGPGTRLTVL.

This chain uses TRBV5-1 with TRBJ2-5; 7 bases are shared with TRBD2. Germline CDR1 and CDR2: SGHRS and YFSETQ. CDR3 size: 13 residues. Losses at the gene ends were 1 base for V and 4 bases for J; bases not matched to a gene: 1. The CDR3 spells CASSLQRGETQYF. The CDR3 coding sequence is TGCGCCAGCAGCTTGCAGCGGGGAGAGACCCAGTACTTC.

The chain employs TRBV2 and TRBJ2-7; 11 nucleotides line up with TRBD1. CDR1 is SNHLY, CDR2 FYNNEI, per germline. The CDR3 is 15 residues long. V gave up 5 bases and J gave up 3 bases; unmatched junction bases: 6. CDR3 protein: CASSSFGTGGYEQYF. In nucleotides, the CDR3 is TGTGCCAGCAGTTCATTTGGGACAGGGGGCTACGAGCAGTACTTC. The whole variable domain, remainder taken from reference TRBV2 and TRBJ2-7, is EPEVTQTPSHQVTQMGQEVILRCVPISNHLYFYWYRQILGQKVEFLVSFYNNEISEKSEIFDDQFSVERPDGSNFTLKIRSTKLEDSAMYFCASSSFGTGGYEQYFGPGTRLTVT.

V gene TRBV19 combines with J gene TRBJ2-1, with D tentatively TRBD1 (5 bases). Germline CDR1 and CDR2: LNHDA and SQIVND (reference sequence). V dropped 5 bases and J dropped 6 bases, with 11 bases sitting between them. The CDR3 runs 13 residues. This chain's CDR3 is CASSVRQFNEQFF. CDR3 bases: TGTGCCAGTAGTGTCCGACAGTTCAATGAGCAGTTCTTC.

The chain is built from TRBV14 and TRBJ2-3, with 9 nucleotides matching TRBD2. The length of the CDR3 is 16 residues. From germline, CDR1 is SGHDN and CDR2 FVKESK. J lost 0 bases, V lost 2 bases, and 3 bases had no gene match. As DNA, the CDR3 is TGTGCCAGCAGCCAAAACGCGGGGGGGAGCACAGATACGCAGTATTTT. Residues: CASSQNAGGSTDTQYF. Full variable domain (outside the CDR3, taken from reference TRBV14 and TRBJ2-3): EAGVTQFPSHSVIEKGQTVTLRCDPISGHDNLYWYRRVMGKEIKFLLHFVKESKQDESGMPNNRFLAERTGGTYSTLKVQPAELEDSGVYFCASSQNAGGSTDTQYFGPGTRLTVL.

This clone was seen only a few times. The chain joins TRBV3-1 (or the pseudogene TRBV3-2) to TRBJ2-7; 9 bases map to TRBD1. The V and J ends lost 2 bases and 3 bases, in that order; junction bases with no gene match: 5. The germline V gene encodes CDR1 LGHDT and CDR2 YNNKEL (reference sequence). CDR3 length: 15 residues. The CDR3 loop reads CASSQTGQGIYEQYF. The CDR3 DNA reads as TGTGCCAGCAGCCAAACGGGACAGGGAATCTACGAGCAGTACTTC.

For the CDR3, the DNA is TGTGCCAGCAGCTTAATCTGGCGGGGGGCCTCGAGCTCCTACAATGAGCAGTTCTTC. Protein: CASSLIWRGASSSYNEQFF. V gene TRBV7-9 combines with J gene TRBJ2-1, with 8 bases that match TRBD2. Losses at the gene ends were 2 bases for V and 0 bases for J; bases not matched to a gene: 12. This CDR3 has 19 amino acids. Germline values: CDR1 SEHNR, CDR2 FQNEAQ (reference sequence).